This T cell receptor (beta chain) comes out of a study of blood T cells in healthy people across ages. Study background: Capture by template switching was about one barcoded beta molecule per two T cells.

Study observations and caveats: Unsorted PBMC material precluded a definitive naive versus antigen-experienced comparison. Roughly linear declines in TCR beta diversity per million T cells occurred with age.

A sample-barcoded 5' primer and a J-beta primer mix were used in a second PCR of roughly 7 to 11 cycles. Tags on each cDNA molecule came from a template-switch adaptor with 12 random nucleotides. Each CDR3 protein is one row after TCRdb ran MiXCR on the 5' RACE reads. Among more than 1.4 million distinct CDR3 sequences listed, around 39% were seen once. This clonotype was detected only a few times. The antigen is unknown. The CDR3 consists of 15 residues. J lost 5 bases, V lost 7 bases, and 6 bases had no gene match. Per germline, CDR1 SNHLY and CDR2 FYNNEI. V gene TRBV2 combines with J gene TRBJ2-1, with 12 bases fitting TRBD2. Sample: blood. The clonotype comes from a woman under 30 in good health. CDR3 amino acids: CASNLLAGGDNEQFF. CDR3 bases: TGTGCCAGCAACCTACTAGCGGGGGGCGACAATGAGCAGTTCTTC.